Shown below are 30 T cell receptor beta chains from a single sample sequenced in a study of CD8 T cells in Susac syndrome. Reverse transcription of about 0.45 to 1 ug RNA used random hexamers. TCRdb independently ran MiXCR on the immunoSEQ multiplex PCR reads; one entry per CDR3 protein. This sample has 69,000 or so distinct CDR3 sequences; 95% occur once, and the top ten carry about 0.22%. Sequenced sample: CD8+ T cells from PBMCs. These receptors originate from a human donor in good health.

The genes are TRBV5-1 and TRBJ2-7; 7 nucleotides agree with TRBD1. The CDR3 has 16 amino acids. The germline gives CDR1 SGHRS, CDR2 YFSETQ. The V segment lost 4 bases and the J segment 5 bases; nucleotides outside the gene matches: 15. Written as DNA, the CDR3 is TGCGCCAGCAGCATAAGACCGGGACAGTTATTCCACGAGCAGTACTTC. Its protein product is CASSIRPGQLFHEQYF.

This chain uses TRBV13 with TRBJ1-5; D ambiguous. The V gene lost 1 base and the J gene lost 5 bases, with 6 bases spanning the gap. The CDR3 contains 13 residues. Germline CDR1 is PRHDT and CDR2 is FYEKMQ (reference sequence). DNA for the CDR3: TGTGCCAGCAGCTTAGCCGGGGATCAGCCCCAGCATTTT. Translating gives CASSLAGDQPQHF.

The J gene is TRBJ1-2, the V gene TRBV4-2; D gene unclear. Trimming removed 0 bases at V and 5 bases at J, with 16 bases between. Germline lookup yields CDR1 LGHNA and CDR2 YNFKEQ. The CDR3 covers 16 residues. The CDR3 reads CASSQDSSGYSYGYTF. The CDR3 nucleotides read TGTGCCAGCAGCCAAGATTCTTCGGGGTACAGTTATGGCTACACCTTC.

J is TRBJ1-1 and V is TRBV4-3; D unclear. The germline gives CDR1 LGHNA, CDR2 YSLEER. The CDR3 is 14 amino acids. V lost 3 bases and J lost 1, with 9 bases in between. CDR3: CASSQVEGNTEAFF. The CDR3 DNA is TGCGCCAGCAGCCAGGTAGAGGGGAACACTGAAGCTTTCTTT.

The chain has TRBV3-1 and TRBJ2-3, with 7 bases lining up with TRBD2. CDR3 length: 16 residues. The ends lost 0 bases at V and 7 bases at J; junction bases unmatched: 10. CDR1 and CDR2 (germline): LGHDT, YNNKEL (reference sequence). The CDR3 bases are TGTGCCAGCAGCCAAGATCTAATGCGGGGGTCGAATACGCAGTATTTT. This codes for CASSQDLMRGSNTQYF.

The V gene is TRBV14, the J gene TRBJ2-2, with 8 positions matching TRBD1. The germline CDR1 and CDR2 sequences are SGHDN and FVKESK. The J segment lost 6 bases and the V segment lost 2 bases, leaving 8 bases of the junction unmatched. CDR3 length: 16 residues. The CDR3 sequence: CASSQRDRGVAGELFF. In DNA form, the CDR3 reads TGTGCCAGCAGCCAAAGAGACAGGGGAGTCGCCGGGGAGCTGTTTTTT. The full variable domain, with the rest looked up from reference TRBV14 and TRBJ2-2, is EAGVTQFPSHSVIEKGQTVTLRCDPISGHDNLYWYRRVMGKEIKFLLHFVKESKQDESGMPNNRFLAERTGGTYSTLKVQPAELEDSGVYFCASSQRDRGVAGELFFGEGSRLTVL.

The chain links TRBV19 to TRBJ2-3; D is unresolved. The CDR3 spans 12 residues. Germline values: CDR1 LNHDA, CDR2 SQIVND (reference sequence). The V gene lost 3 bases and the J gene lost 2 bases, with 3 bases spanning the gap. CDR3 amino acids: CASSIHTDTQYF. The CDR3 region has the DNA TGTGCCAGTAGTATCCACACAGATACGCAGTATTTT.

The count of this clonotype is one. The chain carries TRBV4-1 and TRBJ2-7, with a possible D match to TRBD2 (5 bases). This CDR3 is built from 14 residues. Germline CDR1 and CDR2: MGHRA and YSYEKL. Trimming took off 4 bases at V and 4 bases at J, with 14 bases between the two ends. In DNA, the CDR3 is TGCGCCAGCAGCCCCGGCGAGGGTCCTTACGAGCAGTACTTC. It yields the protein CASSPGEGPYEQYF.

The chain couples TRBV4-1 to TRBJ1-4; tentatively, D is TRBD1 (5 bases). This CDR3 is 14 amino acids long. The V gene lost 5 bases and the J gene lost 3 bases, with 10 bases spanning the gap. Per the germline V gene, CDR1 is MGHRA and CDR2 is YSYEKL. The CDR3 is CASSDRQPNEKLFF. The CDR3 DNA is TGCGCCAGCAGCGACCGACAGCCTAATGAAAAACTGTTTTTT.

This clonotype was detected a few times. CDR3 sequence reads: CAWSKNTEAFF. CDR3 nucleotide sequence: TGTGCCTGGAGTAAGAACACTGAAGCTTTCTTT. The chain recombines TRBV30 with TRBJ1-1; unclear D gene. V was trimmed by 2 bases and J by 1 base, leaving 2 bases between them. From germline, CDR1 is GTSNPN and CDR2 SVGIG (reference sequence). The CDR3 spans 11 residues.

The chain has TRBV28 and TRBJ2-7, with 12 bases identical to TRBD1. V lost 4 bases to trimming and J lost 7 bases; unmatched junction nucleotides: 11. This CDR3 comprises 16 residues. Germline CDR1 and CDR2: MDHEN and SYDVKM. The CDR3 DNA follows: TGTGCCAGCAGTTCCGTGCGTGGGACAGGGGGCGCGGAGCAGTACGTC. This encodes CASSSVRGTGGAEQYV.

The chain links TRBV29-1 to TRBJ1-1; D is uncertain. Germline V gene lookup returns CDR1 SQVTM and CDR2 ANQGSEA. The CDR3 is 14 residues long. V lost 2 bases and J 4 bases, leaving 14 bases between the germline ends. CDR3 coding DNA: TGCAGCGTTGAAAGGCCGGGAGGAGGCACTGAAGCTTTCTTT. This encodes CSVERPGGGTEAFF.

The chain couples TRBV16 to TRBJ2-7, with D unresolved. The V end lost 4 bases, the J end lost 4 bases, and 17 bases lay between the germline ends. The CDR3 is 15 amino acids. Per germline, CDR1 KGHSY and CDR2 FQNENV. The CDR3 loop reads CASSLHSQGTYEQYF. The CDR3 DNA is TGTGCCAGCAGCCTCCATAGCCAAGGAACGTACGAGCAGTACTTC.

The CDR3 nucleotides read TGCAGCGTCACGACACGTAATGAGCAGTTCTTC. This translates into CSVTTRNEQFF. The chain joins TRBV29-1 to TRBJ2-1; D unclear. The CDR3 covers 11 residues. V lost 6 bases and J 7 bases, leaving 10 bases between the germline ends. Germline V CDR1 and CDR2: SQVTM, ANQGSEA.

CDR3 region: CASRISGGAHNEQFF. DNA for the CDR3: TGTGCCAGCAGAATTAGCGGGGGGGCCCACAATGAGCAGTTCTTC. The chain links TRBV6-5 to TRBJ2-1; 11 nucleotides align to TRBD2. CDR1 and CDR2 from the germline V gene are MNHEY and SVGAGI. The trim removed 6 bases at V and 5 bases at J, leaving 6 bases unmatched. CDR3 length: 15 amino acids.

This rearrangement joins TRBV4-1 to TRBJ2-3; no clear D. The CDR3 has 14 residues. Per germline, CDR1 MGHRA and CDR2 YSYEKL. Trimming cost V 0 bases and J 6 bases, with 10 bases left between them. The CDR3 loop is CASSQDIVGDTQYF. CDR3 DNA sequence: TGCGCCAGCAGCCAAGATATAGTAGGGGATACGCAGTATTTT.

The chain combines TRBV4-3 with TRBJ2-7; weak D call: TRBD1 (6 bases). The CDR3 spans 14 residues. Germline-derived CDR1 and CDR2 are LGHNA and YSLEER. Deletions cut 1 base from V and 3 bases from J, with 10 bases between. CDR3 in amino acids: CASSQGTGNYEQYV. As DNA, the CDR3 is TGCGCCAGCAGCCAAGGAACAGGGAACTACGAGCAGTACGTC.

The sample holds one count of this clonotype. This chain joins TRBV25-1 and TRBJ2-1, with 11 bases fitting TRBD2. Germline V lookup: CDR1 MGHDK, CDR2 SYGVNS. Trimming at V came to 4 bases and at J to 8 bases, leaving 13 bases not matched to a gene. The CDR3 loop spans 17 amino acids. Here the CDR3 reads CASSVFSGGAREDEQFF. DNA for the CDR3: TGTGCCAGCAGTGTGTTTAGCGGGGGGGCCCGGGAGGATGAGCAGTTCTTC.

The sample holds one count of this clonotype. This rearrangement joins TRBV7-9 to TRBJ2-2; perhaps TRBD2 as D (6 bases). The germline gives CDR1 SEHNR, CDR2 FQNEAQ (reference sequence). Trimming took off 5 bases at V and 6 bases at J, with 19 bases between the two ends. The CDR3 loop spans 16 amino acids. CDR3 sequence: CASSRSSGYRPGELFF. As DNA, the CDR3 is TGTGCCAGCAGCCGCAGCAGCGGGTACCGTCCCGGGGAGCTGTTTTTT.

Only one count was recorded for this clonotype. This CDR3 is CSVGQSYEQYF. In DNA form, the CDR3 reads TGCAGCGTTGGACAGTCCTACGAGCAGTACTTC. The V and J genes are TRBV29-1 and TRBJ2-7; D possibly corresponds to TRBD1 (5 bases). With 4 bases removed from V and 1 base from J, the gap between germline ends came to 5 bases. The CDR3 length is 11 residues. The germline V gene encodes CDR1 SQVTM and CDR2 ANQGSEA.

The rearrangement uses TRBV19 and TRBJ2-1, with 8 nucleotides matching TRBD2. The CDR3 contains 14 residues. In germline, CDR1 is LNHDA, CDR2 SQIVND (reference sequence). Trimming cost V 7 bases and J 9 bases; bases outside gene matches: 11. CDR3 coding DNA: TGTGCCAGTAACCTCGGCGGGGGGATGAGTGAGCAGTTCTTC. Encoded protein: CASNLGGGMSEQFF.

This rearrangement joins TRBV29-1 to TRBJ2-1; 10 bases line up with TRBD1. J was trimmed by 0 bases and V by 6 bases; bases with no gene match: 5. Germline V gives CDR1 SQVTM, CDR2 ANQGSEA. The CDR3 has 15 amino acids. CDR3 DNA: TGCAGCGTCTGGACAGGGGGGCCCTCCTACAATGAGCAGTTCTTC. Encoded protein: CSVWTGGPSYNEQFF.

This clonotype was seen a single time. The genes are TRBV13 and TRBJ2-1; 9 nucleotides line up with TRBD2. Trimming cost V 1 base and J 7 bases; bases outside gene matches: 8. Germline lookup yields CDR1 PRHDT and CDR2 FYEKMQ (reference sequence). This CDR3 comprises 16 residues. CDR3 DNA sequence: TGTGCCAGCAGCTTAGAGGCGGGGGGGCCGGATAATGAGCAGTTCTTC. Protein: CASSLEAGGPDNEQFF.

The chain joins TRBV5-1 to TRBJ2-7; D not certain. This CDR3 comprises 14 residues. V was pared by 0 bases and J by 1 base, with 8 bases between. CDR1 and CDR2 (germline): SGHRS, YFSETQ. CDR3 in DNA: TGCGCCAGCAGCTTGGCCGAGATATCCTACGAGCAGTACTTC. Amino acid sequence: CASSLAEISYEQYF.

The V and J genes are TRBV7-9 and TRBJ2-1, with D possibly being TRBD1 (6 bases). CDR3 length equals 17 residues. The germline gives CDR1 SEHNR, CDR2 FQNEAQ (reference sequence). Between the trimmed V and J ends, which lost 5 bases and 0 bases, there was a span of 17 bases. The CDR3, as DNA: TGTGCCAGCAGCATCACACGGACAGTTAGCTCCTACAATGAGCAGTTCTTC. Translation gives CASSITRTVSSYNEQFF.

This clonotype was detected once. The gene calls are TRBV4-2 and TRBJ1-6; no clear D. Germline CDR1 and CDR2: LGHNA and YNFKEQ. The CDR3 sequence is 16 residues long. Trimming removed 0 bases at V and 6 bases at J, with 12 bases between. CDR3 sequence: CASSQDSGPSNSPLHF. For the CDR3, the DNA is TGTGCCAGCAGCCAAGATAGCGGACCGAGTAATTCACCCCTCCACTTT.

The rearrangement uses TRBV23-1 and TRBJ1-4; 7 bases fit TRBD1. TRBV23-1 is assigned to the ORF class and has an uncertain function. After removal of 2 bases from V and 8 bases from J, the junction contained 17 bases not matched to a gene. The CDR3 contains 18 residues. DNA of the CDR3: TGCGCCAGCAGTCAACCCTATGACAGGGACGGGGGGCAGGAAAAACTGTTTTTT. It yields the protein CASSQPYDRDGGQEKLFF.

The CDR3 reads CASSRPAGNTEAFF. The CDR3 coding sequence is TGTGCCAGCAGCCGCCCTGCAGGGAACACTGAAGCTTTCTTT. The genes are TRBV7-9 and TRBJ1-1; D is unresolved. V dropped 5 bases and J dropped 1 base, with 11 bases sitting between them. The germline gives CDR1 SEHNR, CDR2 FQNEAQ (reference sequence). CDR3 length: 14 residues.

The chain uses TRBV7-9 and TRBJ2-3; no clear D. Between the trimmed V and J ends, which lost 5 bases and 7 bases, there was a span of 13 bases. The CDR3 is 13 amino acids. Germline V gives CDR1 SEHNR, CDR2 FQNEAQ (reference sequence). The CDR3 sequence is CASSPPTAYTQYF. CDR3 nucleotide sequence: TGTGCCAGCAGCCCACCTACGGCCTATACGCAGTATTTT.

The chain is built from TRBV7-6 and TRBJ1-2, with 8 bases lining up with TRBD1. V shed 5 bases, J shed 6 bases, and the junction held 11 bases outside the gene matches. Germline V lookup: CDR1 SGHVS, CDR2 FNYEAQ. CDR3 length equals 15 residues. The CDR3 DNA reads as TGTGCCAGCAGCCCTAACCCAACGACAGGGGATGGCTACACCTTC. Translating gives CASSPNPTTGDGYTF.